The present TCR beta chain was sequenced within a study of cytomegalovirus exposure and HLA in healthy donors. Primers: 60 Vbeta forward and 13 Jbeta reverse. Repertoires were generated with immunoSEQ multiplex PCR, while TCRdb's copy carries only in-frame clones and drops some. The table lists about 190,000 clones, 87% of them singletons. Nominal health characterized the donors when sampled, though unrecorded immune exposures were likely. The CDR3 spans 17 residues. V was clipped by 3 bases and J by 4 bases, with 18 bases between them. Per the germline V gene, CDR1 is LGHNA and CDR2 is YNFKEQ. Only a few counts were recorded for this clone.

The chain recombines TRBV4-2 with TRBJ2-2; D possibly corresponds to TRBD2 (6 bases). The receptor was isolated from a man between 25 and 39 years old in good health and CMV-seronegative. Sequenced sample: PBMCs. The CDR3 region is CASSHPPWRAGTGELFF. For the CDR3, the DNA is TGTGCCAGCAGCCATCCCCCGTGGAGGGCTGGCACCGGGGAGCTGTTTTTT.